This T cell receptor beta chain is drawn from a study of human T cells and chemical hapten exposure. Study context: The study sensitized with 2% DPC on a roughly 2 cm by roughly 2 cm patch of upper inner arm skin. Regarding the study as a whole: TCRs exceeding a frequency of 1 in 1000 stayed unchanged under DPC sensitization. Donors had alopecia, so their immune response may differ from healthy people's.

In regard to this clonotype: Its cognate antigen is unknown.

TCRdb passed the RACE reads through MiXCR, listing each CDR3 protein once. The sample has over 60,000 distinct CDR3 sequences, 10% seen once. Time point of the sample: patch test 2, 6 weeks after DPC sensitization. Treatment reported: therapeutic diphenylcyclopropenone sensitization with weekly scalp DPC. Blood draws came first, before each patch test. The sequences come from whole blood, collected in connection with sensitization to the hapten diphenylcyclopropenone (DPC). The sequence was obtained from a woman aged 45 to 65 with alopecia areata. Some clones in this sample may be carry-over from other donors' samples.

The CDR3 loop reads CSAPPGTSGYNEQFF. The CDR3 DNA sequence: TGCAGTGCACCCCCGGGGACTAGCGGATACAATGAGCAGTTCTTC. This chain links TRBV20-1 with TRBJ2-1; TRBD2 aligns across 11 bases. CDR1 is DFQATT, CDR2 SNEGSKA, per germline (reference sequence). This CDR3 spans 15 amino acids. After removal of 6 bases from V and 4 bases from J, the junction contained 8 bases not matched to a gene.